In its sample, the clone carrying this TCR beta chain was seen a few times. The data stem from a study of Graves' ophthalmopathy and Graves' hyperthyroidism. Ophthalmopathy donors were characterized by moderate-to-severe activity, CAS of at least 3, NOSPECS of at least 4, and duration under 3 months. Clinical symptoms, serum thyroxine, TRAb, thyroid ultrasound and orbital computed tomography were relied on for diagnosis. CDR3 regions of TCR beta were amplified from RNA transcripts. Investigators did first-round RT-PCR with HTBI primers, then second-round multiplex PCR. TCRdb called the multiplex PCR reads again in MiXCR, with one record for every CDR3 protein. The profile covers 740,000 or so distinct CDR3 sequences, with approximately 40% appearing a single time and 44% taken by the ten largest. Sequenced material: peripheral blood. The sequence derives from an adult man with Graves' ophthalmopathy.

CDR3 coding DNA: TGTGCCAGCAGTTCAGCAGGGCGATATAATTCACCCCTCCACTTT. This sequence encodes CASSSAGRYNSPLHF. The chain links TRBV25-1 to TRBJ1-6, with D perhaps matching TRBD1 (5 bases). The CDR3 loop spans 15 amino acids. Germline V gives CDR1 MGHDK, CDR2 SYGVNS. V lost 5 bases to trimming and J lost 4 bases, with 12 bases between them.